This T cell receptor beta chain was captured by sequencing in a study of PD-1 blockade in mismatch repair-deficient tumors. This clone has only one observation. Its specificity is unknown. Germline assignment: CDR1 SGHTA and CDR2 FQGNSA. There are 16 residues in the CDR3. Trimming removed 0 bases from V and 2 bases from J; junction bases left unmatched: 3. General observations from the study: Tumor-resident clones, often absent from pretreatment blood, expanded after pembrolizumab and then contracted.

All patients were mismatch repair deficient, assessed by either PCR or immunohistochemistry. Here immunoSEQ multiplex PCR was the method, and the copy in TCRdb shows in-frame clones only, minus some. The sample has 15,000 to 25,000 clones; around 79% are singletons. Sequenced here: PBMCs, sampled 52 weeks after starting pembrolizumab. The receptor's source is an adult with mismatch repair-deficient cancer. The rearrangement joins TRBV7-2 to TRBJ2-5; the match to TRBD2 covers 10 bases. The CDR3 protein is CASSLASSGGQETQYF. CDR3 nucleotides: TGTGCCAGCAGCTTAGCGTCTAGCGGGGGACAAGAGACCCAGTACTTC.